The clone carrying this TCR beta chain was counted between two and nine times. This sample is drawn from a study of response to subunit inactivated influenza vaccine. The CDR3 is made up of 12 amino acids. Deletions cut 5 bases from V and 4 bases from J, with 12 bases between. Germline assignment: CDR1 DFQATT and CDR2 SNEGSKA (reference sequence). A single record per CDR3 protein comes from TCRdb applying MiXCR to the RT-PCR reads. The sample lists about 540,000 distinct CDR3 sequences, around a quarter occurring once. The same data also contributed to another study, on T cells expressing NK-cell markers. This second report adds: UMIs were included in TCR beta cDNA generated by 5'RACE template switching.

Specimen: CD4+ T cells sorted from PBMCs, collected roughly 12 days after vaccination. The sequence came from a man aged 50-59 years who received an inactivated influenza vaccine. The chain is built from TRBV20-1 and TRBJ2-7, with D possibly matching TRBD1 (5 bases). The CDR3 bases are TGCAGTGCTGCAGACAGAAAGTACGAGCAGTACTTC. It specifies CSAADRKYEQYF.